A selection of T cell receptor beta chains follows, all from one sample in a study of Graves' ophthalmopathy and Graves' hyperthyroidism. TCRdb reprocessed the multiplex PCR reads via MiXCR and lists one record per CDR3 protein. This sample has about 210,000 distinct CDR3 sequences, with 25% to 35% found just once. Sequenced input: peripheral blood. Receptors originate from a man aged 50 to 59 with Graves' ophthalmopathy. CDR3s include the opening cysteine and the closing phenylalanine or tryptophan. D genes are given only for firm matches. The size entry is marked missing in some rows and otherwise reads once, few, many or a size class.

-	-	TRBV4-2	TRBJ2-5	CASSQETGATAQYF	TGTGCCAGCAGCCAAGAGACAGGCGCTACGGCCCAGTACTTC
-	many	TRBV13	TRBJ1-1	CASSPLEYTEAFF	TGTGCCAGCAGCCCACTCGAGTACACTGAAGCTTTCTTT
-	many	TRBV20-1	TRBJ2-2	CSVPSGTGELFF	TGCAGTGTTCCCAGTGGCACCGGGGAGCTGTTTTTT
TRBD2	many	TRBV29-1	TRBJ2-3	CSVEGLAAWNTQYF	TGCAGCGTTGAAGGGCTAGCGGCTTGGAATACGCAGTATTTT
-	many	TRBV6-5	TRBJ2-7	CASNLARYTEQYF	TGTGCCAGCAACCTAGCGAGGTATACCGAGCAGTACTTC
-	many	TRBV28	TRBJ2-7	CASSVGSSYEQYF	TGTGCCAGCAGTGTCGGTAGCTCCTACGAGCAGTACTTC
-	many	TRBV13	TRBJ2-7	CASSLVSLEQYF	TGTGCCAGCAGCTTAGTGAGTCTTGAGCAGTACTTC
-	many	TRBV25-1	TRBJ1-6	CASSEVGEGSPLHF	TGTGCCAGCAGTGAAGTAGGGGAAGGTTCACCCCTCCACTTT
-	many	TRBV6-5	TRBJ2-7	CASSPQSGYEQYF	TGTGCCAGCAGCCCTCAGTCTGGCTACGAGCAGTACTTC
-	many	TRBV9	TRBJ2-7	CASSPGWSSSYEQYF	TGTGCCAGCAGCCCTGGGTGGAGCAGCTCCTACGAGCAGTACTTC
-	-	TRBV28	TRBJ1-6	CASSRYYSDSPLHF	TGCGCCAGCAGCCGTTACTACTCCGATTCACCCCTCCACTTT
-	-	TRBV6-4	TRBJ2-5	CASSYVGRQETQYF	TGTGCCAGCAGTTACGTAGGGAGGCAAGAGACCCAGTACTTC
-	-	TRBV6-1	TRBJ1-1	CASEPSGTMNTEAFF	TGTGCCAGCGAGCCCAGCGGGACCATGAACACTGAAGCTTTCTTT
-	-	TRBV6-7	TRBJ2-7	CALWNEPREQYF	TGTGCCCTGTGGAATGAGCCACGCGAGCAGTACTTC
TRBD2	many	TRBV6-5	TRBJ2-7	CASTHLAGEGSYEQYF	TGTGCCAGCACCCATCTAGCGGGAGAGGGCTCCTACGAGCAGTACTTC